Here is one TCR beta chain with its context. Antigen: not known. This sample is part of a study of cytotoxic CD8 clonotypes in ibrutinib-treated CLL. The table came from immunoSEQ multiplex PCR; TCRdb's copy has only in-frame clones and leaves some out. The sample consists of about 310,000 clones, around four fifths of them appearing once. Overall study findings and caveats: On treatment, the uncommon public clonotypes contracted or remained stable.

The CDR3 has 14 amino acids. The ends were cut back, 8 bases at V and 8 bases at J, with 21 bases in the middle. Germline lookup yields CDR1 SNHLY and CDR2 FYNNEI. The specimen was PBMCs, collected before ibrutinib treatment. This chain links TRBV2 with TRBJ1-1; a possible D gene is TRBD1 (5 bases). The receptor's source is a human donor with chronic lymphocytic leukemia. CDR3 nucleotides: TGTGCCAGCCATGGGGGAGAACGAGTTCGAGAAGCTTTCTTT. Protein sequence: CASHGGERVREAFF. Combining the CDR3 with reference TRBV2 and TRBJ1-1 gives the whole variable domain EPEVTQTPSHQVTQMGQEVILRCVPISNHLYFYWYRQILGQKVEFLVSFYNNEISEKSEIFDDQFSVERPDGSNFTLKIRSTKLEDSAMYFCASHGGERVREAFFGQGTRLTVV.